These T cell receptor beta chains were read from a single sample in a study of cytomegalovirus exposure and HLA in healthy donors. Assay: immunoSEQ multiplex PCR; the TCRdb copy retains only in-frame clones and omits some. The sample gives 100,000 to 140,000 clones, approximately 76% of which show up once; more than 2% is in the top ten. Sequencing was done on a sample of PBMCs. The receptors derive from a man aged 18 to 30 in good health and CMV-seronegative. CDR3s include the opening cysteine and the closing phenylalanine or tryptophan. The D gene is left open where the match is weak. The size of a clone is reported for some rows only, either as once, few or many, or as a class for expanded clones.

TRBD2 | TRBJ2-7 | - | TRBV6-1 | TGTGCCAGCACCCCCGAGGGTCTAGCGGTGATGCAGTACTTC | CASTPEGLAVMQYF
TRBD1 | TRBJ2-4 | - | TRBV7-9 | TGTTCCAGCAGCTCACGGGACAGACAACAGTACTTC | CSSSSRDRQQYF
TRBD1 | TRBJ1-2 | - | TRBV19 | TGTGCCAGTAGCACAGGGGGCGATTACTATGGCTACACCTTC | CASSTGGDYYGYTF
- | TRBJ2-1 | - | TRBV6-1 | TGTGCCAGCAGTGAGGGGACATCCTACAATGAGCAGTTCTTC | CASSEGTSYNEQFF
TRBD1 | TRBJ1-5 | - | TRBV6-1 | TGTGCCAGCAGTCCGACAGGGAATAATCAGCCCCAGCATTTT | CASSPTGNNQPQHF
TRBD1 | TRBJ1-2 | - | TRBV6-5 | TGTGCCAGCATTACACAGGGGGCGGCTGGGTATGGCTACACCTTC | CASITQGAAGYGYTF
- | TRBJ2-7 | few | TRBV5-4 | TGTGCCAGCAGCTTGGGGGGGGGCAGGGAGCAGTACTTC | CASSLGGGREQYF
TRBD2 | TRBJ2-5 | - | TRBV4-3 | TGCGCCAGCAGCCAAGACTGGCGGGGGGGCCTAGGAGAGACCCAGTACTTC | CASSQDWRGGLGETQYF
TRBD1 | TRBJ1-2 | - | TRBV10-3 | TGTGCCATCAGTGTACCACCGGGACAGGACTACACCTTC | CAISVPPGQDYTF
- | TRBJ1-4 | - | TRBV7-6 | TGTGCCAGCAGCTTAGCCCCAGTCGCCCCGGGGGGGAATGAAAAACTGTTTTTT | CASSLAPVAPGGNEKLFF
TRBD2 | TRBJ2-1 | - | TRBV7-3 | TGTGCCAGCACCGAGGTGGGGGGGAGCTCCTACAATGAGCAGTTCTTC | CASTEVGGSSYNEQFF
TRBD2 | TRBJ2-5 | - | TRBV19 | TGTGCCAGTAGCATGGGGAGGGGAGCGTACGAGACCCAGTACTTC | CASSMGRGAYETQYF
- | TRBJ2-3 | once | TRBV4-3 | TGCGCCAGCAGCCAAGAGGTTATAGACTTCACAGATACGCAGTATTTT | CASSQEVIDFTDTQYF
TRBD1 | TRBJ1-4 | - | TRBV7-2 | TGTGCCAGCAGCCTGGGGGGACAGGGGTATGAAAAACTGTTTTTT | CASSLGGQGYEKLFF
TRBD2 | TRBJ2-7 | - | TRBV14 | TGTGCCAGCAGCCAGTCAGGACTAGCGGGACTTTCCTACGAGCAGTACTTC | CASSQSGLAGLSYEQYF
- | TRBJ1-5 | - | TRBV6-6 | TGTGCCACCCTCGGGGGTAGGGGTCAGCCCCAGCATTTT | CATLGGRGQPQHF
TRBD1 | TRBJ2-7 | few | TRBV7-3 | TGTGCCAGCAGCTTAATGCTGGGACAGTCCTACGAGCAGTACTTC | CASSLMLGQSYEQYF
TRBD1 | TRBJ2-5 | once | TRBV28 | TGTGCCAGCAGCCCTACAGGGGGCGAGAAGACCCAGTACTTC | CASSPTGGEKTQYF
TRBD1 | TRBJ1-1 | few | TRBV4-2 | TGTGCCAGCAGCCCATCTCGTGGGACAGCCATGAACACTGAAGCTTTCTTT | CASSPSRGTAMNTEAFF
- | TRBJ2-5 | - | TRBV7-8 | TGTGCCAGCAGCTTAGGGAGGGAGGGGGCCCAGTACTTC | CASSLGREGAQYF
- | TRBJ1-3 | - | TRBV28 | TGTGCCAGCAGTTACGCTAACTCTGGAAACACCATATATTTT | CASSYANSGNTIYF
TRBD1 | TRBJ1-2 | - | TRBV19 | TGTGCCAGTACCACCGGGACAGGTTTTGGGGGCTACACCTTC | CASTTGTGFGGYTF
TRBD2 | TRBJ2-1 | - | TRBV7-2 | TGTGCCAGCAGCTTAGGGACTAGCGGGGGGAATGAGCAGTTCTTC | CASSLGTSGGNEQFF
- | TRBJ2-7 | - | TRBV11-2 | TGTGCCAGCAGCTTAGAGGGAGTAATGGAGCAGTACTTC | CASSLEGVMEQYF
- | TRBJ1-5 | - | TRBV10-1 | TGCGCCAGGCCACCCCGAGGACAATTGAGGCCCCAGCATTTT | CARPPRGQLRPQHF
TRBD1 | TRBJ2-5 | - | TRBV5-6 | TGTGCCAGCAGCTTTCTCCGGGACAGGGAACAAGAGACCCAGTACTTC | CASSFLRDREQETQYF
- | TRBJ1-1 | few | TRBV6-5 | TGTGCCAGCAGTTACGACGGACAAGTCACTGAAGCTTTCTTT | CASSYDGQVTEAFF
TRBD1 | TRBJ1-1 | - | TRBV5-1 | TGCGCCAGCAGGGCATGGGACAGGGGGTTCCCTGAAGCTTTCTTT | CASRAWDRGFPEAFF
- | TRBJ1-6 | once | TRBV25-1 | TGTGCCAGCACCCCAAATTCACCCCTCCACTTT | CASTPNSPLHF
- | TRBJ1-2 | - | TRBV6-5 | TGTGCCAGCAGAGAGACAGCCGTATATGGCTACACCTTC | CASRETAVYGYTF
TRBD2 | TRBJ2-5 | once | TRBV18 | TGTGCCAGCTCACTCTCCGGGGGGAGCCAAGAGACCCAGTACTTC | CASSLSGGSQETQYF
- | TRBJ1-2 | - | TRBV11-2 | TGTGCCAGCAGCTTAGCAGGGGCGGTTTATGGCTACACCTTC | CASSLAGAVYGYTF
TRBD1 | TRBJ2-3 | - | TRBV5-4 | TGTGCCAGCAGCTGGGGGACAGGGAGAGATACGCAGTATTTT | CASSWGTGRDTQYF